Each of the 25 T cell receptor beta chains below was sequenced from the same sample in a study of vaccination and CD4 T cells after COVID-19. These receptors' targets are unknown. Cultured CD4+ T-cell DNA underwent Oncomine TCR Beta short-read sequencing. TCRdb re-derived calls from the PCR reads in MiXCR, one entry per CDR3 protein. The sample holds around 20,000 distinct CDR3 sequences, 26% seen once. Treatment indicated: approximately 11-day PBMC culture with coronavirus spike peptide pools or control peptides (ViraFEST assay). The sample consisted of cultured CD4+ T cells from blood. These receptors were collected from a human donor with COVID-19.

V usage is TRBV5-4 and J usage is TRBJ2-5; 10 bases line up with TRBD2. The V segment lost 0 bases and the J segment 1 base; nucleotides outside the gene matches: 3. Germline values: CDR1 SGHNT, CDR2 YYREEE (reference sequence). This CDR3 contains 16 residues. The CDR3 loop reads CASSLGLAGGQETQYF. The CDR3, as DNA: TGTGCCAGCAGCTTGGGGTTAGCGGGGGGCCAAGAGACCCAGTACTTC.

The chain is built from TRBV7-2 and TRBJ2-6, with 8 bases lining up with TRBD1. The ends lost 5 bases at V and 1 base at J; junction bases unmatched: 7. Germline values: CDR1 SGHTA, CDR2 FQGNSA. CDR3 size: 17 residues. CDR3 region: CASSRGTGSSGANVLTF. The DNA for the CDR3 is TGTGCCAGCAGCCGGGGGACAGGTTCGTCTGGGGCCAACGTCCTGACTTTC.

The chain recombines TRBV10-2 with TRBJ2-5; maybe TRBD1 (6 bases). Germline CDR1 reads WSHSY; CDR2 reads SAAADI. V was clipped by 4 bases and J by 2 bases, with 8 bases between them. The CDR3 consists of 13 residues. CDR3 coding DNA: TGCGCCAGCAGTGCGACAGGACAAGAGACCCAGTACTTC. This translates into CASSATGQETQYF.

This clonotype has a handful of counts. CDR3 DNA: TGTGCCAGCAGTGAAGCGCTTCTTTCGGCGGGTTTCAATGGCTACACCTTC. This codes for CASSEALLSAGFNGYTF. The chain is built from TRBV6-1 and TRBJ1-2; unclear D gene. Trimming stripped 0 bases from V and 6 bases from J, with 20 bases between. This CDR3 region has 17 residues. Germline-derived CDR1 and CDR2 are MNHNS and SASEGT.

Only a few counts were recorded for this clonotype. J is TRBJ1-1 and V is TRBV5-1; D uncertain. The CDR3 loop spans 14 amino acids. The V gene's germline CDR1 is SGHRS and CDR2 YFSETQ. The ends were cut back, 3 bases at V and 3 bases at J, with 12 bases in the middle. The CDR3 loop is CASSSEVLHTEAFF. The CDR3 DNA follows: TGCGCCAGCAGCTCGGAGGTGTTACACACTGAAGCTTTCTTT.

The chain joins TRBV28 to TRBJ1-2; 7 bases match TRBD1. The CDR3 runs 13 residues. J was trimmed by 3 bases and V by 5 bases; bases with no gene match: 3. The germline CDR1 and CDR2 sequences are MDHEN and SYDVKM. The CDR3 reads CASSAGTDYGYTF. The CDR3, as DNA: TGTGCCAGCAGTGCCGGGACAGACTATGGCTACACCTTC.

V and J are TRBV20-1 and TRBJ2-3; D is uncertain. The germline V and J ends were trimmed by 3 bases and 6 bases, with 4 bases remaining between them. CDR3 length equals 10 residues. Germline V lookup: CDR1 DFQATT, CDR2 SNEGSKA (reference sequence). CDR3 protein: CSASSDTQYF. DNA for the CDR3: TGCAGTGCTAGTTCTGATACGCAGTATTTT.

The chain links TRBV28 to TRBJ2-5; 10 positions agree with TRBD1. Germline-derived CDR1 and CDR2 are MDHEN and SYDVKM. The CDR3 sequence is 14 residues long. Losses at the gene ends were 6 bases for V and 5 bases for J; bases not matched to a gene: 6. The CDR3 loop is CASSRQGAGETQYF. CDR3 nucleotide sequence: TGTGCCAGCAGCCGACAGGGGGCTGGTGAGACCCAGTACTTC.

The chain has TRBV2 and TRBJ1-5; TRBD1 agrees at 8 bases. The CDR3 has 13 amino acids. CDR1 SNHLY and CDR2 FYNNEI come from the germline V gene. Germline trimming cut 9 bases from V and 9 bases from J; bases unmatched to any gene: 10. CDR3 loop: CARGGQGEGPQHF. The CDR3 DNA reads TGTGCCAGGGGCGGACAGGGTGAGGGGCCCCAGCATTTT.

This clonotype was seen only a few times. This chain uses TRBV28 with TRBJ2-2, with 8 nucleotides matching TRBD2. V shed 4 bases and J 2 bases; nucleotides not matched to a gene: 9. The CDR3 totals 17 residues. CDR1 and CDR2 from the germline V gene are MDHEN and SYDVKM. CDR3 sequence reads: CASSSQLAGPNTGELFF. DNA of the CDR3: TGTGCCAGCAGTTCCCAGTTAGCGGGACCTAACACCGGGGAGCTGTTTTTT.

This clonotype came up a few times. The J gene is TRBJ2-2, the V gene TRBV27, with 11 bases matching TRBD2. J lost 7 bases, V lost 4 bases, and 11 bases had no gene match. The CDR3 sequence is 17 residues long. The V gene's germline CDR1 is MNHEY and CDR2 SMNVEV (reference sequence). Here the CDR3 DNA reads TGTGCCAGCAGTTCCTTTCTAGCGGGGGGACGAGGCGGGGAGCTGTTTTTT. Amino acids: CASSSFLAGGRGGELFF.

This clonotype was detected only a few times. The V and J genes are TRBV27 and TRBJ1-2; 12 bases map to TRBD1. V lost 5 bases and J lost 5; bases outside the gene matches: 6. The CDR3 extends over 15 amino acids. Germline CDR1 and CDR2: MNHEY and SMNVEV (reference sequence). CDR3 DNA sequence: TGTGCCAGCAGTCCCCGGGACAGGGGGCTGTATGGCTACACCTTC. Translating gives CASSPRDRGLYGYTF.

This chain uses TRBV5-6 with TRBJ1-2, with D tentatively TRBD1 (5 bases). Germline CDR1 SGHDT, CDR2 YYEEEE. The CDR3 totals 13 residues. V was pared by 3 bases and J by 7 bases, with 13 bases between. As DNA, the CDR3 is TGTGCCAGCAGCTCTCAGGGTCTTGGTGGCTACACCTTC. Its translation is CASSSQGLGGYTF.

Only a few counts were recorded for this clonotype. The V and J genes are TRBV30 and TRBJ1-4; 8 positions match TRBD1. The V segment lost 2 bases and the J segment 8 bases; nucleotides outside the gene matches: 1. Germline values: CDR1 GTSNPN, CDR2 SVGIG (reference sequence). The CDR3 has 12 residues. Written as DNA, the CDR3 is TGTGCCTGGAGTACAGGGGGAGAAAAACTGTTTTTT. Its protein is CAWSTGGEKLFF.

A single count supports this clonotype. The chain couples TRBV5-1 to TRBJ1-2, with unresolved D. CDR1 is SGHRS and CDR2 is YFSETQ in the germline V gene. V gave up 1 base and J gave up 8 bases, with 12 bases separating them. The CDR3 runs 13 residues. CDR3 DNA sequence: TGCGCCAGCAGCTTGTCCCCCGGAGGGGGCTACACCTTC. Translating it yields CASSLSPGGGYTF.

This clonotype is medium-sized within its sample. The J gene is TRBJ1-5, the V gene TRBV21-1. TRBV21-1 is noted as a pseudogene. The CDR3 spans 17 residues. DNA for the CDR3: TGTGCCAGCAGCAAAGTTCCTCACGGGAGAGGCAATCAGCCCCAGCATTTT. Encoded protein: CASSKVPHGRGNQPQHF.

This clonotype is medium-sized by share. The V gene is TRBV27, the J gene TRBJ1-6; no clear D. Germline V CDR1 and CDR2: MNHEY, SMNVEV (reference sequence). Trimming cost V 9 bases and J 4 bases, with 10 bases left between them. The CDR3 runs 13 residues. The CDR3 nucleotides are TGTGCCAGAACACGGGTATATAATTCACCCCTCCACTTT. Translating it yields CARTRVYNSPLHF.

The V call is TRBV7-2, the J call TRBJ2-5; D remains ambiguous. CDR3 length: 14 residues. V lost 3 bases to trimming and J lost 3 bases, with 11 bases between them. Germline V gene sequence: CDR1 SGHTA, CDR2 FQGNSA. The CDR3 DNA is TGTGCCAGCAGCTTCTTAACGCGGAAAGAGACCCAGTACTTC. This codes for CASSFLTRKETQYF.

V usage is TRBV4-3 and J usage is TRBJ1-5, with D possibly being TRBD1 (5 bases). Germline V gene data show CDR1 as LGHNA and CDR2 as YSLEER. V shed 0 bases and J shed 4 bases, with 10 bases lying between them. CDR3 length: 15 residues. CDR3 nucleotides: TGCGCCAGCAGCCAAGACCCAGGGAGGAATCAGCCCCAGCATTTT. Amino acid sequence: CASSQDPGRNQPQHF.

This chain joins TRBV11-1 and TRBJ2-3; D may be TRBD2 (7 bases). The CDR3 extends over 16 amino acids. The germline CDR1 and CDR2 sequences are SGHAT and FQDESV (reference sequence). V was shortened by 1 base and J by 4 bases, with 15 bases between the two germline ends. In DNA form, the CDR3 reads TGTGCCAGCAGCTTAGGGAGGGGGGGCCTTGCAGATACGCAGTATTTT. Protein sequence: CASSLGRGGLADTQYF.

This clonotype is medium-sized in the sample. The rearrangement uses TRBV30 and TRBJ1-2, with D uncertain. Trimming took 4 bases from V and 1 from J, leaving 13 bases between them. CDR3 size: 14 residues. The germline gives CDR1 GTSNPN, CDR2 SVGIG (reference sequence). In nucleotides, the CDR3 is TGTGCCTGGACCTCCGCCGGAAATAACTATGGCTACACCTTC. Its translation is CAWTSAGNNYGYTF. Combining the CDR3 with reference TRBV30 and TRBJ1-2 gives the whole variable domain SQTIHQWPATLVQPVGSPLSLECTVEGTSNPNLYWYRQAAGRGLQLLFYSVGIGQISSEVPQNLSASRPQDRQFILSSKKLLLSDSGFYLCAWTSAGNNYGYTFGSGTRLTVV.

As for this clonotype: One junction end does not reproduce the germline sequence, and a read error may be involved. This chain links TRBV5-8 with TRBJ1-5, with D possibly matching TRBD1 (6 bases). Germline CDR1 reads SGHTS; CDR2 reads YDEGEE. The CDR3 runs 11 residues. The CDR3 loop is CASSRRGGADF. Here the CDR3 DNA reads TGTGCCAGCAGCCGGAGGGGGGGGGCGGATTTT. The complete variable domain, with remaining parts taken from reference TRBV5-8 and TRBJ1-5, reads EAGVTQSPTHLIKTRGQQATLRCSPISGHTSVYWYQQALGLGLQFLLWYDEGEERNRGNFPPRFSGRQFPNYSSELNVNALELEDSALYLCASSRRGGADFGDGTRLSIL.

This clonotype was seen a handful of times. The chain recombines TRBV30 with TRBJ2-7; unclear D gene. V was clipped by 0 bases and J by 6 bases, with 6 bases between them. This CDR3 contains 11 residues. The germline CDR1 and CDR2 sequences are GTSNPN and SVGIG (reference sequence). The CDR3 region has the DNA TGTGCCTGGAGTGTCCGTCGCGAGCAGTACTTC. Protein sequence: CAWSVRREQYF.

The chain carries TRBV6-5 and TRBJ1-5; 9 bases are a match to TRBD1. The V segment lost 4 bases and the J segment 6 bases; nucleotides outside the gene matches: 7. This CDR3 is 15 amino acids long. Germline V gene lookup returns CDR1 MNHEY and CDR2 SVGAGI. CDR3 in amino acids: CASSSRQGVGQPQHF. Here the CDR3 DNA reads TGTGCCAGCAGTTCCCGACAGGGGGTAGGTCAGCCCCAGCATTTT.

The chain uses TRBV7-2 and TRBJ1-6; D ambiguous. V was clipped by 1 base and J by 9 bases, with 16 bases between them. This CDR3 is built from 16 residues. CDR1 SGHTA and CDR2 FQGNSA come from the germline V gene. The CDR3, as DNA: TGTGCCAGCAGCTTAGTGTCGTTGTCCGGGTCTTCACCCCTCCACTTT. Its translation is CASSLVSLSGSSPLHF.